The following is a TCR beta chain sequence with its context. This sample was included in a study of blood T cells in healthy people across ages. Primers used in a second PCR of roughly 6 to 11 cycles were a sample-barcoded 5' primer and a J-beta primer mix. TCRdb redid the calling of the 5' RACE reads with MiXCR, one entry per CDR3 protein. The repertoire holds 800,000 to 950,000 distinct CDR3 sequences, with roughly 29% as singletons. V lost 3 bases to trimming and J lost 0 bases, with 9 bases between them. The CDR3 runs to 16 residues. The germline V gene has CDR1 LNHDA and CDR2 SQIVND (reference sequence). A further study also used this sample, focusing on T cells of mothers and their children. This second report adds: The study obtained over 8 million TCR beta CDR3 reads per mother and 3 million to 3.5 million per child.

The clonotype originates from a middle-aged woman in good health. What was sequenced was blood. The gene calls are TRBV19 and TRBJ2-6; no clear D gene. CDR3 nucleotide sequence: TGTGCCAGTAGTATGGCCTGGGTCTCTGGGGCCAACGTCCTGACTTTC. Amino acid sequence: CASSMAWVSGANVLTF.